Listed below are T cell receptor beta chains from one sample, sequenced in a study of T-cell memory formation after mild COVID-19. TCRdb re-called the 5' RACE reads through MiXCR, storing one row per CDR3 protein. The sample contains about 560,000 distinct CDR3 sequences, 20% to 25% of which appear only once. The specimen was PBMCs or a T cell subset sorted from them (not recorded which). All receptors derive from an adult woman who had mild COVID-19 (a few samples of this study predate the infection). Cell type and time point are not known. Both conserved end residues are part of each CDR3. D genes are given only for firm matches. Clone size appears in some rows only: once, few, many, or a class for an expanded clone.

D gene	J gene	clone size	V gene	CDR3 protein	CDR3 DNA
.	TRBJ2-3	.	TRBV7-2	CASREGGPDTQYF	TGTGCCAGCAGGGAAGGGGGTCCAGATACGCAGTATTTT
TRBD1	TRBJ2-1	few	TRBV9	CASSSGGEQFF	TGTGCCAGCAGCTCAGGGGGTGAGCAGTTCTTC
.	TRBJ2-2	many	TRBV24-1	CATSETGSTGELFF	TGTGCCACCAGTGAAACAGGGTCCACCGGGGAGCTGTTTTTT
TRBD2	TRBJ2-7	.	TRBV9	CASSASGSKHYEQYF	TGTGCCAGCAGCGCCAGCGGGAGCAAACACTACGAGCAGTACTTC
.	TRBJ1-3	few	TRBV5-1	CASSFNGAGVGNTIYF	TGCGCCAGCAGCTTCAACGGTGCTGGAGTTGGAAACACCATATATTTT
TRBD2	TRBJ2-3	few	TRBV11-2	CASSLSASGSFADTQYF	TGTGCCAGCAGCTTATCGGCCAGCGGGAGCTTCGCAGATACGCAGTATTTT
.	TRBJ2-3	few	TRBV6-5	CASSSLKWDTQYF	TGTGCCAGCAGTTCCCTTAAGTGGGATACGCAGTATTTT
.	TRBJ2-3	.	TRBV29-1	CSVEGIPTDTQYF	TGCAGCGTTGAAGGGATCCCGACGGATACGCAGTATTTT
TRBD1	TRBJ2-7	.	TRBV30	CAWSVPSDRAYEQYF	TGTGCCTGGAGTGTTCCATCGGACAGGGCTTACGAGCAGTACTTC
.	TRBJ2-5	.	TRBV29-1	CSVGGPQETQYF	TGCAGCGTTGGTGGGCCGCAGGAGACCCAGTACTTC
.	TRBJ2-7	few	TRBV18	CASSILEGDEQYF	TGTGCCAGCTCAATCTTGGAAGGGGACGAGCAGTACTTC
.	TRBJ1-1	many	TRBV20-1	CSARDGEGRTTEAFF	TGCAGTGCTAGAGATGGCGAAGGGAGGACGACTGAAGCTTTCTTT
.	TRBJ1-2	medium-sized	TRBV24-1	CATSRQGFGYTF	TGTGCCACCAGTCGCCAGGGTTTTGGCTACACCTTC
.	TRBJ2-7	.	TRBV3-1	CASSQVSGSGYEQYF	TGTGCCAGCAGCCAAGTTTCTGGGTCAGGCTACGAGCAGTACTTC
TRBD2	TRBJ2-1	.	TRBV20-1	CSARLWTSGGNEQFF	TGCAGTGCTAGACTGTGGACTAGCGGGGGTAATGAGCAGTTCTTC
TRBD2	TRBJ2-4	few	TRBV30	CAGGKAGGPTQTGNIQYF	TGTGCCGGCGGAAAAGCGGGAGGGCCGACACAGACCGGAAACATTCAGTACTTC
TRBD2	TRBJ2-2	few	TRBV12-3/TRBV12-4	CASNRGGRNTGELFF	TGTGCCAGCAACCGGGGGGGAAGGAACACCGGGGAGCTGTTTTTT
.	TRBJ1-5	few	TRBV5-1	CASSLIPNQPQHF	TGCGCCAGCAGCTTGATTCCCAATCAGCCCCAGCATTTT
.	TRBJ1-1	.	TRBV12-3/TRBV12-4	CASSPIAGKGSTEAFF	TGTGCCAGCAGCCCGATCGCCGGGAAGGGAAGCACTGAAGCTTTCTTT
.	TRBJ2-2	.	TRBV5-1	CASSFGGLGGELFF	TGCGCCAGCAGCTTCGGAGGGTTAGGCGGGGAGCTGTTTTTT
TRBD2	TRBJ2-4	.	TRBV27	CAATAGGVLAKNIQYF	TGTGCCGCCACAGCGGGGGGGGTACTAGCCAAAAACATTCAGTACTTC
TRBD2	TRBJ2-7	.	TRBV6-5	CASSHETSGSYEQYF	TGTGCCAGCAGCCACGAGACTAGCGGGAGTTACGAGCAGTACTTC